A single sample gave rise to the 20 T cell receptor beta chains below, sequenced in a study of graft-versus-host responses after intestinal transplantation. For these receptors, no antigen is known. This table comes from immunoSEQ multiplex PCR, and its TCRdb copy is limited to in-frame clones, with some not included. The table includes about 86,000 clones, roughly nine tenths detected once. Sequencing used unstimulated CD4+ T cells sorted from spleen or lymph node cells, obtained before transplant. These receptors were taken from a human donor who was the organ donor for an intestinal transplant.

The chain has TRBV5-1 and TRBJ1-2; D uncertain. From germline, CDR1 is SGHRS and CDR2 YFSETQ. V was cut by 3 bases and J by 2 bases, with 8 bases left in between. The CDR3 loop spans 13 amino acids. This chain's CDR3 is CASSSSTNYGYTF. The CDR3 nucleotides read TGCGCCAGCAGCTCCAGTACCAACTATGGCTACACCTTC.

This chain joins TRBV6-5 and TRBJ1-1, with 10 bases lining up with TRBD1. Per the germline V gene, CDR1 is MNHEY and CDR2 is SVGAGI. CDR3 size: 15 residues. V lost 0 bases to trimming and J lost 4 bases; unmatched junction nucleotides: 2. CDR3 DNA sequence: TGTGCCAGCAGTTACTCTGGGACAGGGGTCACTGAAGCTTTCTTT. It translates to CASSYSGTGVTEAFF.

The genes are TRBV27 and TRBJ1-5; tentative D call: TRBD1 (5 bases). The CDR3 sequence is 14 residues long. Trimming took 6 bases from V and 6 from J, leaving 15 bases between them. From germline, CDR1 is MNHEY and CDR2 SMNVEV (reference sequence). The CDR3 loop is CASRRRQGSQPQHF. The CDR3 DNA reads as TGTGCCAGCAGACGCCGGCAGGGAAGTCAGCCCCAGCATTTT.

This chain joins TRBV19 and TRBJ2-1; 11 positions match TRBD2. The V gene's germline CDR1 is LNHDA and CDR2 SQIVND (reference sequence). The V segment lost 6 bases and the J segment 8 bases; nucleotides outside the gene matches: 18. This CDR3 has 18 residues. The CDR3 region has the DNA TGTGCCAGTAGCAGTAGCGGGAGGGCCGCGGTAGGATATCATGAGCAGTTCTTC. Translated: CASSSSGRAAVGYHEQFF.

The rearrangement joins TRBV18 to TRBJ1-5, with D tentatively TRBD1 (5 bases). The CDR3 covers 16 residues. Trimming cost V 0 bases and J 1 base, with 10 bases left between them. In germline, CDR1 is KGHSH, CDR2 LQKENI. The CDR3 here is CASSPPGAGSNQPQHF. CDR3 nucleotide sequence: TGTGCCAGCTCACCACCAGGGGCAGGAAGCAATCAGCCCCAGCATTTT.

CDR3 amino acids: CASSYRFFTQNTEAFF. The CDR3 coding sequence is TGTGCCAGCAGCTACAGGTTTTTTACACAGAACACTGAAGCTTTCTTT. This chain links TRBV5-5 with TRBJ1-1, with a weak D call TRBD1 (5 bases). V was trimmed by 3 bases and J by 1 base, leaving 16 bases between them. Germline lookup yields CDR1 SGHKS and CDR2 YYEKEE (reference sequence). The CDR3 is 16 amino acids.

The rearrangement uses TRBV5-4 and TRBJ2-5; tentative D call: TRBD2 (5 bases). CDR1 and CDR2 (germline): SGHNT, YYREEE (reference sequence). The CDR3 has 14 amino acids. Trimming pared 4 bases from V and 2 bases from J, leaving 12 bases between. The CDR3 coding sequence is TGTGCCAGCAGCCCCCTCGGGGTACAAGAGACCCAGTACTTC. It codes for CASSPLGVQETQYF.

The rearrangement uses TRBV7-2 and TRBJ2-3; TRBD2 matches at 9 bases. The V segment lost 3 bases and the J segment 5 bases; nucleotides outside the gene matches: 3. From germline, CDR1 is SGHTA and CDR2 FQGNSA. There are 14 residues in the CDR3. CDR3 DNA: TGTGCCAGCAGCTTCTTAGCGGGAGAAGATACGCAGTATTTT. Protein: CASSFLAGEDTQYF.

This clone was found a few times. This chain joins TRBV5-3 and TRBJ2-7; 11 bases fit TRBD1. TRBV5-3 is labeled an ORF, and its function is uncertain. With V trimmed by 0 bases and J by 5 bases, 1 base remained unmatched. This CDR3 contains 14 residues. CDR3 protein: CARSLGDRGDEQYF. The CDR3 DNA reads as TGTGCCAGAAGCTTGGGGGACAGGGGGGACGAGCAGTACTTC.

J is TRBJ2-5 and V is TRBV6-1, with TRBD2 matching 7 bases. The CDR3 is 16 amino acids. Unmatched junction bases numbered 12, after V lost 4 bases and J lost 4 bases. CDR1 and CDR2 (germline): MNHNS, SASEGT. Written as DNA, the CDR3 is TGTGCCAGCAGTGTGTTGGGAGGGGAGCCTGGAGAGACCCAGTACTTC. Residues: CASSVLGGEPGETQYF.

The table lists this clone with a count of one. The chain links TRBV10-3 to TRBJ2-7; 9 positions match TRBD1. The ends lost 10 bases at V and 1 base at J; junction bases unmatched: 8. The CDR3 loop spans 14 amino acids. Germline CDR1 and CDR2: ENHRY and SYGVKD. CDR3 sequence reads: CATLPGTGSYEQYF. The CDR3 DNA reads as TGTGCCACTTTGCCGGGGACAGGGTCCTACGAGCAGTACTTC.

CDR3: CASTREFGELFF. Here the CDR3 DNA reads TGTGCCAGTACGCGGGAATTCGGGGAGCTGTTTTTT. V and J are TRBV19 and TRBJ2-2, with a possible D match to TRBD2 (6 bases). Germline V CDR1 and CDR2: LNHDA, SQIVND (reference sequence). V gave up 7 bases and J gave up 7 bases, with 10 bases separating them. The CDR3 totals 12 residues.

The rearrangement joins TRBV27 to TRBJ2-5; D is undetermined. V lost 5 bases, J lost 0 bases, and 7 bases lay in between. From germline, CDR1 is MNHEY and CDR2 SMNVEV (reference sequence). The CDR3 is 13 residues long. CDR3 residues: CASSQSYQETQYF. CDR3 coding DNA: TGTGCCAGCAGTCAGTCGTACCAAGAGACCCAGTACTTC.

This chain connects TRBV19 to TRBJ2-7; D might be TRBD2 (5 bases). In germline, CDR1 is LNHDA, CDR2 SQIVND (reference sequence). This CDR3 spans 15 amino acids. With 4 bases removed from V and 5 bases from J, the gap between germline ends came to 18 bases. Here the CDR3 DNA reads TGTGCCAGTAGTAATGCCCCCGGGAAGTCCCACGAGCAGTACTTC. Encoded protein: CASSNAPGKSHEQYF.

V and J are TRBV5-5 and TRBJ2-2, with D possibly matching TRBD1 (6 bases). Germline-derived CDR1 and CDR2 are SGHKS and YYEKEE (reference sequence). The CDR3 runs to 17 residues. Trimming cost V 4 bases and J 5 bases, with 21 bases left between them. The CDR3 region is CASSPPFRGARTGELFF. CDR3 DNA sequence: TGTGCCAGCAGCCCGCCCTTCAGGGGTGCTAGGACCGGGGAGCTGTTTTTT.

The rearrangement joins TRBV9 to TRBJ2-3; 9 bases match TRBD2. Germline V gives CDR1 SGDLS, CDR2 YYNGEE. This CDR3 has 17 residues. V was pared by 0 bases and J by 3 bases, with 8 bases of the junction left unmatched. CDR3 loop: CASSVATSGGPTDTQYF. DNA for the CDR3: TGTGCCAGCAGCGTAGCTACGAGCGGGGGGCCGACAGATACGCAGTATTTT.

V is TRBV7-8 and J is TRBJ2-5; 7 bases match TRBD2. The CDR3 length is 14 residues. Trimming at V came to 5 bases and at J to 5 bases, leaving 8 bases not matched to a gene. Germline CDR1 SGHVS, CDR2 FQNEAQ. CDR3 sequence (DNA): TGTGCCAGCAGCCACGTCGGCGGGAGCGAGACCCAGTACTTC. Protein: CASSHVGGSETQYF.

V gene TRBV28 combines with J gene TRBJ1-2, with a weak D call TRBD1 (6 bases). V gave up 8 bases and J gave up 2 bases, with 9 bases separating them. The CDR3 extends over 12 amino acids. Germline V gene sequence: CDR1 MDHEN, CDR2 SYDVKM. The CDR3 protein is CASAQGNYGYTF. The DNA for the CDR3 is TGTGCCAGCGCTCAGGGGAACTATGGCTACACCTTC.

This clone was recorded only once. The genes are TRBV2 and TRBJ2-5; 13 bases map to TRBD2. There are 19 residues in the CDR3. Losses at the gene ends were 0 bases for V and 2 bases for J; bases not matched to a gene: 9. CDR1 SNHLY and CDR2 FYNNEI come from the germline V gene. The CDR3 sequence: CASSEADWKGLAGQETQYF. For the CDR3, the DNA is TGTGCCAGCAGTGAAGCGGATTGGAAGGGACTAGCGGGACAAGAGACCCAGTACTTC.

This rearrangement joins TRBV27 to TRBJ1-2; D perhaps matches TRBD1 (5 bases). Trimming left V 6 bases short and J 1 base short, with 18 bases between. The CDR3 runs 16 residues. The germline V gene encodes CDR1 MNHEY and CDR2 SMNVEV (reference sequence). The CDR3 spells CASRRSIGGVNYGYTF. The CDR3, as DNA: TGTGCCAGCAGAAGGAGCATCGGGGGGGTTAACTATGGCTACACCTTC.